This TCR beta chain derives from a study of cytomegalovirus exposure and HLA in healthy donors. A remark on this clone: Its target is not known.

TCRdb keeps only in-frame clones here, not all; method: immunoSEQ multiplex PCR. This table has about 250,000 clones, about 90% appearing once. Overall study results and limits: First-cohort TCR clusters tended to co-occur in the 120 or so validation repertoires, a later analysis found. Three chains linked to CMV were shown in vitro to be specific for CMV antigens. A classifier reportedly called cytomegalovirus status with high sensitivity and specificity. 150 or so TCR beta chains were listed as cytomegalovirus-associated.

This CDR3 contains 14 residues. The germline CDR1 and CDR2 sequences are MDHEN and SYDVKM. V was clipped by 6 bases and J by 2 bases, with 11 bases between them. The V call is TRBV28, the J call TRBJ1-5; tentatively, D is TRBD1 (5 bases). The source is a man younger than 35 in good health and CMV-seropositive. The sequenced material came from PBMCs. The DNA of the CDR3 is TGTGCCAGCAGCGTGAAACAGGGCAATCAGCCCCAGCATTTT. Its protein product is CASSVKQGNQPQHF.